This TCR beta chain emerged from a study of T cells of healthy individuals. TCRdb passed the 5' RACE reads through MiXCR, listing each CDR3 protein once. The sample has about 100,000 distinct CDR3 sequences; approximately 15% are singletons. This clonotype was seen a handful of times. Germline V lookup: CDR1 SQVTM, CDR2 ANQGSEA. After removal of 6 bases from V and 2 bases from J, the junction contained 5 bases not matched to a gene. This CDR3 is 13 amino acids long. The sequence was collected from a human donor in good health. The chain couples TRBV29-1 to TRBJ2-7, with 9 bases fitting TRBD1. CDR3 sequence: CSVGTGRAYEQYF. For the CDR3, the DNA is TGCAGCGTCGGGACAGGGCGCGCCTACGAGCAGTACTTC.